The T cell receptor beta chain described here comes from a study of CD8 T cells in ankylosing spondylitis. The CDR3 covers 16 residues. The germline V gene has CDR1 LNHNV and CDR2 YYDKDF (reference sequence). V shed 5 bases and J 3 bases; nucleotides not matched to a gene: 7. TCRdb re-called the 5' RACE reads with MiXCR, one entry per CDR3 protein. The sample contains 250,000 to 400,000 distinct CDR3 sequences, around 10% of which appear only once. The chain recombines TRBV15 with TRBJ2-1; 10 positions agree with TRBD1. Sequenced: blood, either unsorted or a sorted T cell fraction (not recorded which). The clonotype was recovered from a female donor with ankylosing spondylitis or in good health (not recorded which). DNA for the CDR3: TGTGCCACCAGCGGCTTCCGGGACAGGGGCTACAATGAGCAGTTCTTC. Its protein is CATSGFRDRGYNEQFF.